This TCR beta chain was identified in a study of T cells in tumors and immune-related adverse events (dated by TCRdb to about 2021). Comment on this clone: Its antigen specificity is not known. Nothing much larger sits one base from this clone, and base qualities are not available.

What the treatment or condition label conveys for this sample: nivolumab (PD-1 blockade) given before sampling. The DNeasy Blood and Tissue Kit was used to extract DNA from formalin-fixed paraffin-embedded specimens. The immunoSEQ assay was used to amplify and sequence the TCR beta locus, producing bulk TCR Vbeta CDR3 data. The study's own analysis went as follows. CDR3s were excluded if they were non-productive, were shorter than 7 amino acids, or did not start with C or end with F/W. Analysis was limited to specimens with at least 1000 reads, and clonotypes were defined at the amino acid level. Clonality was computed as 1 minus Pielou's evenness. To equalize library sizes, abundance-weighted random subsampling with replacement was performed 100 times so that 95% confidence intervals could be reported. Repertoire overlap was quantified with the Morisita overlap index, and the top 40 clones per specimen were checked for overlap with the irAE. In TCRdb, the immuneACCESS table is reduced to in-frame sequences with V and J assigned. These tables do not hold every clone; where another copy was compared, an unresolved V gene accounts for under half, and the others remain unexplained. V and J calls plus clone size are reproduced from that table; the DNA served to infer D and trimming. Recorded for this sample are 20,000 to 25,000 clones; 90% to 95% of them occurred a single time. In total, the top ten clones hold 1.3% of the sample.

V and J are truncated by 6 bases and 1 base respectively, leaving an intervening sequence of 12 bases. From the germline V gene, CDR1 is SGHTA and CDR2 is FQGNSA. The CDR3 runs 15 amino acids, cysteine and phenylalanine included. Only the CDR3 part of the read is kept: 45 bases, read in frame from the first base. The chain joins TRBV7-2 to TRBJ2-2; a tentative D match to TRBD1 spans 6 bases. The TCR comes from a female donor with metastatic renal cell carcinoma. Here the sequenced sample was lymph node tissue, taken from a patient treated with anti-PD-1 therapy. CDR3 sequence: CASRPTGLNTGELFF. The DNA is TGTGCCAGCAGACCAACAGGGCTGAACACCGGGGAGCTGTTTTTT.